This paragraph reports one TCR beta chain. As yet, its antigen is unknown. This record belongs to a study of T cell responses to AZD1222 COVID-19 vaccine. Overall study results and limits: Mostly white British, mostly female donors; authors suggested clonal diversity may be underestimated. Increases in Spike-specific TCR breadth and depth were seen after two AZD1222 doses.

Germline V CDR1 and CDR2: LNHNV, YYDKDF (reference sequence). V gave up 0 bases and J gave up 0 bases, with 12 bases separating them. The CDR3 sequence is 17 residues long. Measured with immunoSEQ multiplex PCR; TCRdb has only the in-frame clones, and not every one. The table has 110,000 to 150,000 clones, about 92% seen once. This specimen consisted of peripheral blood, obtained 28 days after the second AZD1222 dose. The chain couples TRBV15 to TRBJ1-3; D perhaps matches TRBD1 (5 bases). The clonotype was recovered from an adult who received the AZD1222 COVID-19 vaccine. The CDR3 region has the DNA TGTGCCACCAGCAGAGATCCGGCCGGGGGCTCTGGAAACACCATATATTTT. Its translation is CATSRDPAGGSGNTIYF.